The entry that follows covers one TCR beta chain sequence. Its antigen is not identified. It was with a sample-barcoded 5' primer and a J-beta primer mix that a second PCR of roughly 7 to 12 cycles was run. TCRdb reprocessed the 5' RACE reads via MiXCR and lists one record per CDR3 protein. The profile covers around 780,000 distinct CDR3 sequences, with around 25% appearing a single time and over 2.5% taken by the ten largest. The CDR3 is 12 amino acids. The V end was cut by 6 bases, the J end by 7 bases, with 12 bases between. This entry is derived from a study of blood T cells in healthy people across ages. Broader study findings: Diversity of TCR beta per million T cells declined in a roughly linear way with age.

The data were also submitted as part of a second study, on T cells of mothers and their children. That source notes: Several children, together with their three healthy Caucasian mothers, made up the donors.

The sample was blood. This TCR derives from a boy aged 10-17 years in good health. The chain uses TRBV12-3 or TRBV12-4 and TRBJ1-1; no firm D call. CDR3 in amino acids: CASSLDENEAFF. The DNA of the CDR3 is TGTGCCAGCAGCCTGGACGAGAATGAAGCTTTCTTT.